These T cell receptor beta chains were read from a single sample in a study of CD8 T cells in ankylosing spondylitis. TCRdb itself ran the 5' RACE reads through MiXCR, one entry per CDR3 protein. Of under 150,000 distinct CDR3 sequences in the sample, approximately 8.4% were seen once. Material: synovial fluid, either unsorted or a sorted T cell fraction (not recorded which). Every receptor here comes from a male donor with ankylosing spondylitis. The CDR3 runs from the conserved cysteine through the conserved F or W. The D gene is left open where the match is weak. Expanded clones are given a class, and other clones once, few, many or no size at all.

>TRBJ2-1|TRBV4-2|.|few
TGTGCCAGCAGCCAACCGGGGACCACCCCGGAGCAGTTCTTC
CASSQPGTTPEQFF
>TRBJ2-7|TRBV15|TRBD1|few
TGTGCCACCAGCAGAGTTCTGGGCCGGACAGGGCTCGAGCAGTACTTC
CATSRVLGRTGLEQYF
>TRBJ2-5|TRBV28|.|many
TGTGCCAGCAGTTCCCCTGGGGGCCGGCAGACCCAGTACTTC
CASSSPGGRQTQYF
>TRBJ1-2|TRBV28|.|.
TGTGCCAGCAGTTTAGATCAGGTCGAGAATGGCTACACCTTC
CASSLDQVENGYTF
>TRBJ2-3|TRBV6-5|.|few
TGTGCCAGCAGTTACGAACCGGGACATCGGACAGATACGCAGTATTTT
CASSYEPGHRTDTQYF
>TRBJ1-2|TRBV4-3|TRBD1|few
TGCGCCAGCAGCCGAGATAGCAGGGGGTATGGCTACACCTTC
CASSRDSRGYGYTF
>TRBJ1-1|TRBV9|.|.
TGTGCCAGCAGCGTAGGCAGTTACACTGAAGCTTTCTTT
CASSVGSYTEAFF
>TRBJ2-1|TRBV20-1|TRBD2|few
TGCAGTGCTAGGAGGCGGGGGACTGAGCAGTTCTTC
CSARRRGTEQFF
>TRBJ1-2|TRBV6-5|.|many
TGTGCCAGCATTATATCAGGCATCGGATCCTATGGCTACACCTTC
CASIISGIGSYGYTF
>TRBJ1-3|TRBV28|.|.
TGTGCCAGCCAGGGTAGGAACACCATATATTTT
CASQGRNTIYF
>TRBJ1-2|TRBV10-2|.|few
TGCGCCAGCAGTACCTGGGGGCTTGGCTACACCTTC
CASSTWGLGYTF
>TRBJ2-3|TRBV20-1|.|.
TGCAGTGCTAGGCGGGACGCAGATACGCAGTATTTT
CSARRDADTQYF
>TRBJ2-1|TRBV6-6|.|many
TGTGCCAGCAGTTACTCCGACGGCGAGCAGTTCTTC
CASSYSDGEQFF
>TRBJ2-2|TRBV4-2|TRBD2|many
TGTGCCAGCAGCCAGAGGCGGGGGGGTAACACCGGGGAGCTGTTTTTT
CASSQRRGGNTGELFF
>TRBJ1-1|TRBV20-1|.|many
TGCAGTGCCAGCGGTTCCTTGGGAAACACTGAAGCTTTCTTT
CSASGSLGNTEAFF
>TRBJ1-3|TRBV20-1|.|.
TGCAGTGCCGGGAAGGGAAACACCATATATTTT
CSAGKGNTIYF
>TRBJ2-3|TRBV6-2/TRBV6-3|TRBD2|.
TGTGCCAGCAGGCCGAGTAGCGGGAGCCCAGATACGCAGTATTTT
CASRPSSGSPDTQYF
>TRBJ1-2|TRBV9|.|few
TGTGCCAGCAGCGTAGGTCGGCTTAACTATGGCTACACCTTC
CASSVGRLNYGYTF
>TRBJ2-7|TRBV2|TRBD2|many
TGTGCCAGCACAGTGGGACTAGCGGATTCCTACGAGCAGTACTTC
CASTVGLADSYEQYF
>TRBJ2-3|TRBV7-6|.|.
TGTGCCAGCAGCTTAGGAGCAGTAACTAGCACAGATACGCAGTATTTT
CASSLGAVTSTDTQYF
>TRBJ2-2|TRBV10-3|.|many
TGTGCCATCAGTGACGGGATAGTGAACACCGGGGAGCTGTTTTTT
CAISDGIVNTGELFF
>TRBJ2-1|TRBV4-1|TRBD2|few
TGCGCCAGCAGCTTAAGGGGGCGGGGGGGACCTCTCCTACACAATGAGCAGTTCTTC
CASSLRGRGGPLLHNEQFF
>TRBJ2-5|TRBV20-1|.|many
TGCAGTGCTATGGTGAGGAAGACCCAGTACTTC
CSAMVRKTQYF
>TRBJ1-1|TRBV11-2|.|many
TGTGCCAGCAGCAAATACACTGAAGCTTTCTTT
CASSKYTEAFF
>TRBJ2-3|TRBV5-1|TRBD2|many
TGCGCCAGCAGCTTGGGTCCCTTTAGCGGGAGGACAGATACGCAGTATTTT
CASSLGPFSGRTDTQYF
>TRBJ2-2|TRBV12-5|.|many
TGTGCTAGTGGTCTTGACAGGATGAACACCGGGGAGCTGTTTTTT
CASGLDRMNTGELFF
>TRBJ2-1|TRBV10-3|.|many
TGTGCCATCAGTGAGTCTGGAGGACAGTACAATGAGCAGTTCTTC
CAISESGGQYNEQFF
>TRBJ2-2|TRBV5-1|.|many
TGCGCCAGCAGCTTGGAGGGGAACACCGGGGAGCTGTTTTTT
CASSLEGNTGELFF
>TRBJ2-1|TRBV5-1|TRBD2|many
TGCGCCAGCAGCTCCAGTTTAGCGGGAGTTCCCAATGAGCAGTTCTTC
CASSSSLAGVPNEQFF
>TRBJ2-7|TRBV5-1|.|many
TGCGCCAGCAGCTTGTGGCAGGGTAACGAGCAGTACTTC
CASSLWQGNEQYF
>TRBJ2-3|TRBV20-1|TRBD2|few
TGCAGTGCTAGCGGGAGGACGTTCACAGATACGCAGTATTTT
CSASGRTFTDTQYF
>TRBJ2-3|TRBV3-1|.|few
TGTGCCAGCAGCCAAGATCTTGGCTTCCCAGATACGCAGTATTTT
CASSQDLGFPDTQYF
>TRBJ1-1|TRBV20-1|TRBD1|many
TGCAGTGCTAGAACATCGACAGGGTGGAACACTGAAGCTTTCTTT
CSARTSTGWNTEAFF
>TRBJ2-2|TRBV10-3|.|many
TGTGCCATCAGTGAGATCCCCGGGGGCGAGCTCACCGGGGAGCTGTTTTTT
CAISEIPGGELTGELFF
>TRBJ1-2|TRBV25-1|TRBD1|.
TGTGCCAGCAGTGAGACTCCGGACAGGTCCCACTATGGCTACACCTTC
CASSETPDRSHYGYTF
>TRBJ1-1|TRBV15|TRBD1|.
TGTGCCACCAGCAAAGACAGGGTGGGAACTGAAGCTTTCTTT
CATSKDRVGTEAFF
>TRBJ2-1|TRBV7-9|TRBD2|many
TGTGCCAGCAGCCTTTGGCTAGCGGGGTCCTACAATGAGCAGTTCTTC
CASSLWLAGSYNEQFF
>TRBJ2-5|TRBV2|.|.
TGTGCCAGCAGGGGACTGGGGCAAGAGACCCAGTACTTC
CASRGLGQETQYF
>TRBJ2-5|TRBV7-2|.|many
TGTGCCAGCAGCTATAACAAGGGGGCGGGGGAGACCCAGTACTTC
CASSYNKGAGETQYF
>TRBJ2-7|TRBV29-1|TRBD1|.
TGCAGCGTTAGGGGACAGGGGTCGTACGAGCAGTACTTC
CSVRGQGSYEQYF
>TRBJ2-7|TRBV6-2/TRBV6-3|.|many
TGTGCCAGCAGTTGGGCCTCCTACGAGCAGTACTTC
CASSWASYEQYF
>TRBJ2-7|TRBV6-1|.|.
TGTGCCAGCAGCCCCACAGGAATTAGCTCCTACGAGCAGTACTTC
CASSPTGISSYEQYF
>TRBJ2-3|TRBV5-1|TRBD2|few
TGCGCCAGCAGCCTACTACTAGCGGGAGAAGGGACGCAGTATTTT
CASSLLLAGEGTQYF
>TRBJ1-2|TRBV27|TRBD1|many
TGTGCCAGCAGTTTTGGACAGGGTTACGGCTACACCTTC
CASSFGQGYGYTF
>TRBJ2-7|TRBV24-1|TRBD1|.
TGTGCCACCAGTGGTTTGGGACAGAAGACCTACGAGCAGTACTTC
CATSGLGQKTYEQYF
>TRBJ2-7|TRBV20-1|TRBD2|few
TGCAGTGCTAAACGCTCTGGACTAGCATCGGGGGAGCAGTACTTC
CSAKRSGLASGEQYF
>TRBJ1-3|TRBV7-2|.|many
TGTGCCAGCAGCTGGCGCTCTGGAAACACCATATATTTT
CASSWRSGNTIYF
>TRBJ2-5|TRBV20-1|TRBD2|.
TGCAGTGCTAGAGAGAAAGCGGGAGGGCCGGAGACCCAGTACTTC
CSAREKAGGPETQYF
>TRBJ1-1|TRBV25-1|TRBD1|many
TGTGCCAGCAGTGAAGTGGACAGGGTAGACACTGAAGCTTTCTTT
CASSEVDRVDTEAFF
>TRBJ2-5|TRBV10-3|TRBD1|.
TGTGCCATCAGGGGGGACAGGGGTAGAGAGACCCAGTACTTC
CAIRGDRGRETQYF
>TRBJ1-1|TRBV5-1|.|few
TGCGCCAGCAATCTAGACGGGAACACTGAAGCTTTCTTT
CASNLDGNTEAFF
>TRBJ2-1|TRBV2|TRBD2|few
TGTGCCAGCAGGAGACTAGCGGGGGAGTACTACAATGAGCAGTTCTTC
CASRRLAGEYYNEQFF
>TRBJ2-7|TRBV7-2|.|many
TGTGCCAGCAGCTTAGGGGCAGGGTCAGAGCAGTACTTC
CASSLGAGSEQYF
>TRBJ2-3|TRBV4-3|.|many
TGCGCCAGCAGCCAAGATATGCGCGGTAGCACAGATACGCAGTATTTT
CASSQDMRGSTDTQYF
>TRBJ2-6|TRBV11-1|.|few
TGTGCCAGCAGCCATCGACCGTTTAGGCTTACTGGGGCCAACGTCCTGACTTTC
CASSHRPFRLTGANVLTF
>TRBJ1-2|TRBV28|.|.
TGTGCCAGCAGTTTCTGGGCGGGTGGCTACACCTTC
CASSFWAGGYTF
>TRBJ2-3|TRBV6-2/TRBV6-3|TRBD1|.
TGTGCCAGCAGTTACTCGCAGACAGGGAAGTTTATAGATACGCAGTATTTT
CASSYSQTGKFIDTQYF